The rows below give T cell receptor beta chains drawn from one sample of a study of spatial heterogeneity in lung cancer. TCRdb re-called the 5' RACE reads with MiXCR, one entry per CDR3 protein. In the table there are around 37,000 distinct CDR3 sequences, more than 7% of which are singletons. This specimen consisted of PBMCs, obtained at surgery. These receptors were obtained from a female donor with early-stage non-small cell lung cancer. Each CDR3 is given with its conserved first and last residue. The D gene is left open where the match is weak. A row's size may be missing; if present it is once, few, many or a size class.

TRBV3-1	.	TRBJ2-7	many	TGTGCCAGCAGCCTCCGCCTCCAGGCCCCTTCGGAGCAGTACTTC	CASSLRLQAPSEQYF
TRBV10-3	TRBD1	TRBJ1-2	once	TGTGCCATCAGCGGGACAGGGATCCCTGGCTACACCTTC	CAISGTGIPGYTF
TRBV12-3/TRBV12-4	.	TRBJ2-2	many	TGTGCCAGCAGTTTAAGCAACACCGGGGAGCTGTTTTTT	CASSLSNTGELFF
TRBV20-1	.	TRBJ2-5	many	TGCAGTGCTAGAGACCGGCTGGGAAAAGAGACCCAGTACTTC	CSARDRLGKETQYF
TRBV6-2/TRBV6-3	TRBD1	TRBJ1-6	.	TGTGCCAGCAGCCCCCTGCGGGACAGGTCTCGGAGCTCCTATAATTCACCCCTCCACTTT	CASSPLRDRSRSSYNSPLHF
TRBV11-2	TRBD1	TRBJ1-6	many	TGTGCCAGCAGCTGGGGACAGGGAGCCCCCTATAATTCACCCCTCCACTTT	CASSWGQGAPYNSPLHF
TRBV9	.	TRBJ2-3	few	TGTGCCAGCAGCTCTCCGGGGACTAGCACAGATACGCAGTATTTT	CASSSPGTSTDTQYF
TRBV30	TRBD1	TRBJ2-3	.	TGTGCCTGGAGTAGGGACAGGCTAAGCACAGATACGCAGTATTTT	CAWSRDRLSTDTQYF
TRBV6-6	.	TRBJ2-7	.	TGTGCCAGCAGTTCGAGAGGGGGGGGAGGGACAGCCTCCTACGAGCAGTACTTC	CASSSRGGGGTASYEQYF
TRBV5-1	.	TRBJ2-7	few	TGCGCCAGCAGCTCGACCCCTGTGGGGGCTTACGAGCAGTACTTC	CASSSTPVGAYEQYF
TRBV5-4	.	TRBJ1-2	once	TGTGCCAGCAGCTTTGCCAGGGCGTCCTGGGGCTACACCTTC	CASSFARASWGYTF
TRBV5-1	.	TRBJ1-2	.	TGCGCCAGCAGCTTGTTAGGTGCTGATGGCTACACCTTC	CASSLLGADGYTF